The 28 T cell receptor beta chains below all came from one sample that was sequenced in a study of T cell repertoires in cytomegalovirus infection. TCRdb re-derived calls from the reads in MiXCR, one entry per CDR3 protein. The table has more than 650,000 distinct CDR3 sequences, less than 40% seen once; the top ten hold under 3.5%. The sample comprised PBMCs. These receptors originate from a human donor in good health (CMV status not recorded). Some clones in this sample may be carry-over from other donors' samples.

J is TRBJ2-3 and V is TRBV28, with D perhaps TRBD1 (5 bases). The CDR3 is made up of 16 amino acids. The V gene lost 0 bases and the J gene lost 4 bases, with 14 bases spanning the gap. Germline CDR1 and CDR2: MDHEN and SYDVKM. Here the CDR3 DNA reads TGTGCCAGCAGTTTATGGCAGGGTCCGATCCCAGATACGCAGTATTTT. Residues: CASSLWQGPIPDTQYF.

This chain connects TRBV20-1 to TRBJ2-1; D possibly uses TRBD1 or TRBD2 (7 bases each). From germline, CDR1 is DFQATT and CDR2 SNEGSKA (reference sequence). Trimming cost V 0 bases and J 4 bases, with 13 bases left between them. CDR3 length: 15 amino acids. CDR3 residues: CSARDPRGGYNEQFF. Written as DNA, the CDR3 is TGCAGTGCTAGAGACCCCAGGGGGGGGTACAATGAGCAGTTCTTC.

The chain recombines TRBV12-3 or TRBV12-4 with TRBJ2-3, with 7 bases aligning to TRBD1. This CDR3 has 13 amino acids. The J segment lost 2 bases and the V segment lost 7 bases, leaving 3 bases of the junction unmatched. CDR3 coding DNA: TGTGCCAGCATACAGGGGTCCACAGATACGCAGTATTTT. This codes for CASIQGSTDTQYF.

This clonotype has just a few counts. The chain is built from TRBV4-3 and TRBJ2-1; D is perhaps TRBD1 (6 bases). CDR1 is LGHNA and CDR2 is YSLEER in the germline V gene. CDR3 length: 15 amino acids. V shed 1 base and J shed 7 bases, with 14 bases lying between them. CDR3 in DNA: TGCGCCAGCAGCCAAGGAGGGACATGGGATAATGAGCAGTTCTTC. It codes for CASSQGGTWDNEQFF.

The table lists this clonotype with a few counts. J is TRBJ2-6 and V is TRBV19; D is tentatively TRBD1 or TRBD2 (5 bases each). V shed 4 bases and J shed 2 bases, with 9 bases lying between them. The germline V gene has CDR1 LNHDA and CDR2 SQIVND (reference sequence). The CDR3 runs to 15 residues. CDR3 DNA sequence: TGTGCCAGTAGTACCAGGGAGACTGGGGCCAACGTCCTGACTTTC. This encodes CASSTRETGANVLTF.

Ten or more counts support this clonotype. The V call is TRBV12-3 or TRBV12-4, the J call TRBJ1-1; unclear D gene. The V gene lost 3 bases and the J gene lost 6 bases, with 8 bases spanning the gap. The CDR3 consists of 12 residues. CDR3 in amino acids: CASSFLRAEAFF. In nucleotides, the CDR3 is TGTGCCAGCAGTTTCCTCCGGGCTGAAGCTTTCTTT.

In nucleotides, the CDR3 is TGTGCCAGCAGCTCCCGGACTAGCGGGAGTCGTTACGAGCAGTACTTC. This translates into CASSSRTSGSRYEQYF. V and J are TRBV7-9 and TRBJ2-7; TRBD2 agrees at 13 bases. V trimming: 4 bases; J trimming: 4 bases; junction bases outside the gene matches: 7. There are 16 residues in the CDR3. Germline CDR1 reads SEHNR; CDR2 reads FQNEAQ (reference sequence).

This chain connects TRBV19 to TRBJ1-1; D may be TRBD1 (5 bases). V lost 4 bases, J lost 0 bases, and 12 bases lay in between. Germline V lookup: CDR1 LNHDA, CDR2 SQIVND (reference sequence). The CDR3 sequence is 15 residues long. CDR3 sequence (DNA): TGTGCCAGTAGTAGCACAGGCTTCATGAACACTGAAGCTTTCTTT. Its protein product is CASSSTGFMNTEAFF.

The chain couples TRBV6-5 to TRBJ1-6; no firm D call. The CDR3 loop spans 19 amino acids. The germline gives CDR1 MNHEY, CDR2 SVGAGI. Trimming removed 0 bases from V and 0 bases from J, with 15 bases in between. The chain's CDR3 is CASSYSTGETSSYNSPLHF. The CDR3 DNA follows: TGTGCCAGCAGTTACTCGACTGGCGAAACAAGCTCCTATAATTCACCCCTCCACTTT.

The chain uses TRBV7-9 and TRBJ2-7; D remains ambiguous. The CDR3 sequence is 13 residues long. Between the trimmed V and J ends, which lost 4 bases and 6 bases, there was a span of 13 bases. Germline CDR1 is SEHNR and CDR2 is FQNEAQ (reference sequence). The CDR3 bases are TGTGCCAGCAGCTCTGGCGGAAAGGGCGAGCAGTACTTC. The encoded protein is CASSSGGKGEQYF.

This clonotype was seen many times. CDR3 in DNA: TGTGCCAGCAGCTTACCGTGGGGACCCCTCCACTTT. This sequence encodes CASSLPWGPLHF. The rearrangement joins TRBV7-2 to TRBJ1-6, with D unresolved. CDR1 and CDR2 from the germline V gene are SGHTA and FQGNSA. Trimming took 2 bases from V and 12 from J, leaving 8 bases between them. The CDR3 is 12 amino acids.

The chain combines TRBV24-1 with TRBJ1-2; 7 bases map to TRBD1. From germline, CDR1 is KGHDR and CDR2 SFDVKD. The CDR3 has 15 amino acids. The trim removed 4 bases at V and 6 bases at J, leaving 10 bases unmatched. Here the CDR3 DNA reads TGTGCCACCAGTGAACCCCGACAGGGAATAGATGGCTACACCTTC. It codes for CATSEPRQGIDGYTF.

The rearrangement joins TRBV28 to TRBJ1-2, with D uncertain. Germline values: CDR1 MDHEN, CDR2 SYDVKM. The CDR3 contains 12 residues. V was trimmed by 8 bases and J by 5 bases, leaving 12 bases between them. The CDR3 here is CASCTTLYGYTF. In DNA, the CDR3 is TGTGCCAGCTGTACCACTTTATATGGCTACACCTTC.

This clonotype was counted a few times. The rearrangement uses TRBV28 and TRBJ1-1; D is possibly TRBD1 (6 bases). The CDR3 is 13 residues long. Germline V CDR1 and CDR2: MDHEN, SYDVKM. Trimming cost V 7 bases and J 4 bases, with 13 bases left between them. CDR3 DNA: TGTGCCAGCAATGAAGGGGGTACCACTGAAGCTTTCTTT. Encoded protein: CASNEGGTTEAFF.

This clonotype came up many times. This sequence joins TRBV7-2 and TRBJ2-7, with a weak D call TRBD2 (6 bases). This CDR3 is 16 amino acids long. Germline CDR1 SGHTA, CDR2 FQGNSA. V was pared by 1 base and J by 0 bases, with 13 bases between. CDR3 sequence (DNA): TGTGCCAGCAGCTTAGTGGGGCTAGCGATCTCCTACGAGCAGTACTTC. Translated, it gives CASSLVGLAISYEQYF.

Notes on this clonotype: A much larger clone lies one base from this, so it may be a read error. CDR3 protein: CASRDSLYNEQFF. In nucleotides, the CDR3 is TGTGCCAGTCGGGACTCCCTCTACAATGAGCAGTTCTTC. The V gene is TRBV10-3, the J gene TRBJ2-1; the D gene is possibly TRBD2 (6 bases). Trimming took 10 bases from V and 3 from J, leaving 13 bases between them. Germline V gene sequence: CDR1 ENHRY, CDR2 SYGVKD. CDR3 size: 13 residues.

This clonotype was seen ten or more times. The chain carries TRBV2 and TRBJ1-1; 9 bases are a match to TRBD1. J was trimmed by 1 base and V by 5 bases; bases with no gene match: 2. The V gene's germline CDR1 is SNHLY and CDR2 FYNNEI. The length of the CDR3 is 14 residues. CDR3 loop: CASSRGQGNTEAFF. The DNA for the CDR3 is TGTGCCAGCAGTAGGGGACAGGGGAACACTGAAGCTTTCTTT.

This sequence joins TRBV24-1 and TRBJ2-1, with 9 bases fitting TRBD1. Germline V gives CDR1 KGHDR, CDR2 SFDVKD. The CDR3 extends over 14 amino acids. V gave up 6 bases and J gave up 5 bases; unmatched junction bases: 4. DNA of the CDR3: TGTGCCACCAGTATAAGGACAGGGGACAATGAGCAGTTCTTC. Encoded protein: CATSIRTGDNEQFF.

The rearrangement links TRBV20-1 to TRBJ1-2; D unresolved. The germline CDR1 and CDR2 sequences are DFQATT and SNEGSKA (reference sequence). V lost 5 bases to trimming and J lost 4 bases, with 11 bases between them. The length of the CDR3 is 12 residues. The CDR3 spells CSAADGTYGYTF. CDR3 nucleotides: TGCAGTGCTGCGGACGGTACCTATGGCTACACCTTC.

This clonotype was detected ten times or more. This chain uses TRBV6-1 with TRBJ2-1; perhaps TRBD1 as D (5 bases). The ends were cut back, 0 bases at V and 2 bases at J, with 8 bases in the middle. The CDR3 spans 15 residues. The germline CDR1 and CDR2 sequences are MNHNS and SASEGT. CDR3 DNA: TGTGCCAGCAGTGAAGCTCACAGGACCTACAATGAGCAGTTCTTC. It yields the protein CASSEAHRTYNEQFF.

This clonotype was seen a handful of times. V and J are TRBV25-1 and TRBJ2-1; tentatively, D is TRBD2 (6 bases). The CDR3 runs to 15 residues. The V gene's germline CDR1 is MGHDK and CDR2 SYGVNS. V gave up 6 bases and J gave up 4 bases, with 16 bases separating them. As DNA, the CDR3 is TGTGCCAGCAGAACCACTAGCCACCTATACAATGAGCAGTTCTTC. This codes for CASRTTSHLYNEQFF.

This clonotype was counted only a few times. The genes are TRBV6-5 and TRBJ2-7; 9 bases are shared with TRBD1. This CDR3 is built from 14 residues. Germline trimming cut 2 bases from V and 6 bases from J; bases unmatched to any gene: 5. Germline V gives CDR1 MNHEY, CDR2 SVGAGI. CDR3 sequence reads: CASSYRDRGSEQYF. The CDR3 region has the DNA TGTGCCAGCAGTTACCGAGACAGGGGGTCCGAGCAGTACTTC.

This clonotype appeared many times. This chain connects TRBV7-2 to TRBJ1-1; maybe TRBD1 (6 bases). Germline CDR1 reads SGHTA; CDR2 reads FQGNSA. The CDR3 extends over 12 amino acids. Deletions cut 11 bases from V and 1 base from J, with 11 bases between. This chain's CDR3 is CAVGGRNTEAFF. The CDR3 DNA sequence: TGTGCCGTGGGGGGGCGGAACACTGAAGCTTTCTTT.

This sequence joins TRBV12-3 or TRBV12-4 and TRBJ1-5; 8 bases are shared with TRBD1. CDR3 length equals 15 residues. The junction had 11 bases not matched to a gene; V was cut back by 6 bases and J by 7 bases. The CDR3 sequence is CASSPRTGNRQPQHF. CDR3 sequence (DNA): TGTGCCAGCAGCCCACGGACAGGGAACAGGCAGCCCCAGCATTTT.

J is TRBJ2-1 and V is TRBV12-3 or TRBV12-4; possibly TRBD2 for D (6 bases). The CDR3 runs 14 residues. The V end lost 5 bases, the J end lost 2 bases, and 10 bases lay between the germline ends. CDR3 sequence reads: CASSGTGAYNEQFF. In DNA, the CDR3 is TGTGCCAGCAGTGGGACTGGAGCCTACAATGAGCAGTTCTTC.

The chain combines TRBV2 with TRBJ2-2; D unclear. The CDR3 runs 16 residues. From germline, CDR1 is SNHLY and CDR2 FYNNEI. Trimming removed 7 bases at V and 4 bases at J, with 19 bases between. The CDR3 DNA reads TGTGCCAGCACCTCACGCTGGGGATGGGGCACCGGGGAGCTGTTTTTT. Protein product: CASTSRWGWGTGELFF.

The chain is built from TRBV27 and TRBJ1-5, with a possible D match to TRBD1 (5 bases). V was shortened by 2 bases and J by 1 base, with 12 bases between the two germline ends. Germline CDR1 and CDR2: MNHEY and SMNVEV (reference sequence). This CDR3 comprises 16 residues. CDR3: CASSLRGGRSNQPQHF. In DNA form, the CDR3 reads TGTGCCAGCAGTTTACGGGGGGGAAGGAGCAATCAGCCCCAGCATTTT.

V is TRBV12-3 or TRBV12-4 and J is TRBJ2-1; 10 nucleotides agree with TRBD1. V lost 6 bases to trimming and J lost 7 bases; unmatched junction nucleotides: 12. This CDR3 has 16 amino acids. The CDR3: CASRYTPGQGRNEQFF. As DNA, the CDR3 is TGTGCCAGCAGATACACACCGGGACAGGGGAGGAATGAGCAGTTCTTC.